This T cell receptor delta chain came from a study of γδ T cells in repeated Plasmodium falciparum infection. Background on the study: Age- and gender-matched Australian children served as comparison for malaria-exposed Malian children. Samples were taken at baseline, before some infections, and 21 days after each.

General study points: Vdelta2-negative gammadelta repertoires appeared less diverse and less shared in Malian than Australian children.

Vgamma9/Vdelta2+ and Vdelta2-negative gammadelta T cells were flow-sorted from PBMC for bulk sequencing. TRG and TRD sequences were obtained from every sorted gammadelta sample. TCRdb called clones anew from the multiplex PCR reads with CATT. There are 80,000 to 95,000 delta-chain clones in the sample; more than 1.4% occur only once, and roughly 8.1% lies in the top ten. Trimming removed 0 bases from V and 2 bases from J; junction bases left unmatched: 10. Germline lookup yields CDR1 GEAIGNYY and CDR2 EKD. The CDR3 has 18 amino acids. This clone occurred many times. Antigen unknown. This chain joins TRDV2 and TRDJ1, with 11 bases lining up with TRDD3. The sequenced material came from gamma-delta T cells from blood. The TCR sequence derives from a pool of human donors (malaria-infected and uninfected, not separated). The DNA for the CDR3 is TGTGCCTGTGACACCGTGGAACTGGGGGATAGGGGGACCGATAAACTCATCTTT. It codes for CACDTVELGDRGTDKLIF.